Following are 5 T cell receptor beta chains from one sample sequenced in a study of shared clonotypes between healthy human individuals. Clones were read by immunoSEQ multiplex PCR, and TCRdb kept only the in-frame ones, dropping some. Here the sample spans more than 1 million clones, about four fifths being singletons. The sequenced sample was memory CD4+ T cells from PBMCs. Subset reported: CD45RA-negative fraction. Receptor source: a man between 18 and 29 years old in good health. Some clones in this sample may be carry-over from other donors' samples.

The J gene is TRBJ2-7, the V gene TRBV2; TRBD2 aligns across 11 bases. V lost 6 bases to trimming and J lost 4 bases; unmatched junction nucleotides: 5. The CDR3 sequence is 14 residues long. The germline V gene encodes CDR1 SNHLY and CDR2 FYNNEI. The CDR3 reads CASRPTSGGYEQYF. In nucleotides, the CDR3 is TGTGCCAGCAGACCCACTAGCGGGGGTTACGAGCAGTACTTC. The full variable domain, with the rest looked up from reference TRBV2 and TRBJ2-7, is EPEVTQTPSHQVTQMGQEVILRCVPISNHLYFYWYRQILGQKVEFLVSFYNNEISEKSEIFDDQFSVERPDGSNFTLKIRSTKLEDSAMYFCASRPTSGGYEQYFGPGTRLTVT.

The chain links TRBV18 to TRBJ2-4; a possible D gene is TRBD1 (6 bases). Germline CDR1 KGHSH, CDR2 LQKENI. The CDR3 covers 14 residues. With 3 bases removed from V and 7 bases from J, the gap between germline ends came to 13 bases. This chain's CDR3 is CASSPSDRSNIQYF. Written as DNA, the CDR3 is TGTGCCAGCTCACCTTCTGACAGGTCGAACATTCAGTACTTC.

This clone was counted once. This chain uses TRBV4-3 with TRBJ1-4; D gene uncertain. Trimming removed 0 bases at V and 7 bases at J, with 9 bases between. Germline V lookup: CDR1 LGHNA, CDR2 YSLEER. This CDR3 comprises 14 residues. CDR3 in amino acids: CASSQDSTGEKLFF. CDR3 in DNA: TGCGCCAGCAGCCAAGATAGCACCGGTGAAAAACTGTTTTTT.

The chain employs TRBV19 and TRBJ2-5; TRBD1 agrees at 7 bases. The CDR3 covers 14 residues. Per the germline V gene, CDR1 is LNHDA and CDR2 is SQIVND (reference sequence). With 7 bases clipped from V and 2 bases from J, the junction kept 7 bases outside the gene matches. DNA for the CDR3: TGTGCCAGTAACCGGGACAGTTCGCAAGAGACCCAGTACTTC. Its protein product is CASNRDSSQETQYF.

This clone has just one count. The chain is built from TRBV7-3 and TRBJ1-5; D is uncertain. The length of the CDR3 is 13 residues. Germline CDR1 is SGHTA and CDR2 is FQGTGA. V shed 7 bases and J shed 1 base, with 8 bases lying between them. The CDR3 bases are TGTGCCAGCACCTCCGACAGCAATCAGCCCCAGCATTTT. Translated, it gives CASTSDSNQPQHF.